This T cell receptor (beta chain) was identified in a study of cytomegalovirus exposure and HLA in healthy donors. The PCR had 60 Vbeta and 13 Jbeta primers. Libraries were prepared by immunoSEQ multiplex PCR; TCRdb keeps only in-frame clonotypes and omits some of them. The sample carries some 200,000 clones, 70% to 80% recorded once. Trimming took off 4 bases at V and 4 bases at J, with 15 bases between the two ends. The CDR3 extends over 14 amino acids. Germline assignment: CDR1 SGHDT and CDR2 YYEEEE. Unrecorded immune exposure was likely among donors, who were nominally healthy when sampled. The source material was PBMCs. The genes are TRBV5-6 and TRBJ2-7; a weak D match, TRBD2 (6 bases). This receptor was identified in a girl aged 5 to 17 in good health and CMV-seropositive. CDR3: CASSATSFGYEQYF. The CDR3 bases are TGTGCCAGCAGCGCAACTAGCTTTGGGTACGAGCAGTACTTC.